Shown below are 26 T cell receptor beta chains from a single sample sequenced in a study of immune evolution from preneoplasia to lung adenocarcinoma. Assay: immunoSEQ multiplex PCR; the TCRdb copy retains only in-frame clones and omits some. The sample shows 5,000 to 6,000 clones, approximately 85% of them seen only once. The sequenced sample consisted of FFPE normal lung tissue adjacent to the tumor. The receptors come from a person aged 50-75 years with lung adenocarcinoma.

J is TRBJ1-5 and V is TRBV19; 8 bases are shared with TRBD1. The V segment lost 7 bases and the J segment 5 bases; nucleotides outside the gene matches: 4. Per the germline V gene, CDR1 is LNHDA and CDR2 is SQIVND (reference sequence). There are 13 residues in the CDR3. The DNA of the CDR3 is TGTGCCAGTAATACGGACAGGGATCAGCCCCAGCATTTT. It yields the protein CASNTDRDQPQHF. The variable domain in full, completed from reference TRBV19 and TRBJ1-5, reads DGGITQSPKYLFRKEGQNVTLSCEQNLNHDAMYWYRQDPGQGLRLIYYSQIVNDFQKGDIAEGYSVSREKKESFPLTVTSAQKNPTAFYLCASNTDRDQPQHFGDGTRLSIL.

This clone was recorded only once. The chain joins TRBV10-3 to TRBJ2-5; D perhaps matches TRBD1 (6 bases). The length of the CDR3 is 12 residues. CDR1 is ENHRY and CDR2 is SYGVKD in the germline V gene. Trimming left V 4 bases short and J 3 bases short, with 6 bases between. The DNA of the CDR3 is TGTGCCATCAGTGCAGGGGAAGAGACCCAGTACTTC. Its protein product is CAISAGEETQYF.

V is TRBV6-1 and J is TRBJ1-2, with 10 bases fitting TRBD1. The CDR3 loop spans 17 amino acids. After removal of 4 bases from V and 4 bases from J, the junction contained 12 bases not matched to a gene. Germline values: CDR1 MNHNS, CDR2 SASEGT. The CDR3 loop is CASSVGQGVQEFYGYTF. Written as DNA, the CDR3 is TGTGCCAGCAGTGTCGGACAGGGGGTTCAAGAGTTCTATGGCTACACCTTC.

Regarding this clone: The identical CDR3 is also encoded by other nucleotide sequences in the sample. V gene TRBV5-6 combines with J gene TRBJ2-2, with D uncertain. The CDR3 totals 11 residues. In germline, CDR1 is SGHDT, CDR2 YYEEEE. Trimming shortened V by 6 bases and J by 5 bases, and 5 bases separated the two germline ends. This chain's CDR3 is CASNLTGELFF. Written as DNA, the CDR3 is TGTGCCAGCAACTTAACCGGGGAGCTGTTTTTT.

CDR3 sequence reads: CASSLIGPGGTEKLFF. CDR3 bases: TGTGCCAGCAGTTTGATAGGCCCCGGTGGAACTGAAAAACTGTTTTTT. The J gene is TRBJ1-4, the V gene TRBV28; no clear D gene. Germline V gene sequence: CDR1 MDHEN, CDR2 SYDVKM. CDR3 length: 16 amino acids. Trimming pared 3 bases from V and 7 bases from J, leaving 18 bases between.

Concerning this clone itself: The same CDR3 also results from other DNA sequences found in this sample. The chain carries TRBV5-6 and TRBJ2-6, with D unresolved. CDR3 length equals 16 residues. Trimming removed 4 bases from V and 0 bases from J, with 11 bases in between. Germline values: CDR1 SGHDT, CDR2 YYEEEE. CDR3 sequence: CASSLIDNSGANVLTF. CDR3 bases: TGTGCCAGCAGCCTAATAGATAACTCTGGGGCCAACGTCCTGACTTTC.

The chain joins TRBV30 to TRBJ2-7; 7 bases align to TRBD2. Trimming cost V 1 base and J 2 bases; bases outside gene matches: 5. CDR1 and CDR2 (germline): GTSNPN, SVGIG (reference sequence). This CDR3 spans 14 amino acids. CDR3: CAWSDLLAAYEQYF. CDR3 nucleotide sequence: TGTGCCTGGAGTGATTTGCTAGCGGCCTACGAGCAGTACTTC. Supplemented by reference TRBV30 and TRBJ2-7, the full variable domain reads SQTIHQWPATLVQPVGSPLSLECTVEGTSNPNLYWYRQAAGRGLQLLFYSVGIGQISSEVPQNLSASRPQDRQFILSSKKLLLSDSGFYLCAWSDLLAAYEQYFGPGTRLTVT.

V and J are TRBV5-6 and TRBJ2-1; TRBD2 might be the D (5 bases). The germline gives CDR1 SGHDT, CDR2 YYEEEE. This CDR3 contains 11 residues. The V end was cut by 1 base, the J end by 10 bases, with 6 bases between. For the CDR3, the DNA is TGTGCCAGCAGCTTGCAGCGGGAGCAGTTCTTC. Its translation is CASSLQREQFF.

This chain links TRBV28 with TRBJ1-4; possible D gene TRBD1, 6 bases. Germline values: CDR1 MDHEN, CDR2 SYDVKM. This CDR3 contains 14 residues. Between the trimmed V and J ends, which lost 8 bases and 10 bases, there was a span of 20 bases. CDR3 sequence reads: CASRYGGRVGKLFF. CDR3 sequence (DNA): TGTGCCAGCCGCTACGGGGGCAGGGTGGGAAAACTGTTTTTT.

The CDR3 region has the DNA TGTGCCAGCAGCTTAGGTCGAGGGGGGCGGGTCTATGGCTACACCTTC. Amino acids: CASSLGRGGRVYGYTF. V is TRBV7-2 and J is TRBJ1-2; perhaps TRBD1 as D (6 bases). The V gene lost 1 base and the J gene lost 4 bases, with 16 bases spanning the gap. Germline V gives CDR1 SGHTA, CDR2 FQGNSA. The CDR3 sequence is 16 residues long.

As DNA, the CDR3 is TGTGCCAGCAGCCGCGACGGGACAAACACTGAAGCTTTCTTT. This translates into CASSRDGTNTEAFF. The chain joins TRBV5-4 to TRBJ1-1; D possibly corresponds to TRBD1 (6 bases). The CDR3 extends over 14 amino acids. V gave up 4 bases and J gave up 2 bases, with 12 bases separating them. Per germline, CDR1 SGHNT and CDR2 YYREEE (reference sequence).

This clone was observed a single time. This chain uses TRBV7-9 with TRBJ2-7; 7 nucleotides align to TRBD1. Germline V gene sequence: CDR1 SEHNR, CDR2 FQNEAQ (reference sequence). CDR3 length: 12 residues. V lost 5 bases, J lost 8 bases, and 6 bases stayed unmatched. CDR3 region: CASSPGGQKQYF. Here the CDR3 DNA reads TGTGCCAGCAGCCCAGGGGGTCAAAAGCAGTACTTC.

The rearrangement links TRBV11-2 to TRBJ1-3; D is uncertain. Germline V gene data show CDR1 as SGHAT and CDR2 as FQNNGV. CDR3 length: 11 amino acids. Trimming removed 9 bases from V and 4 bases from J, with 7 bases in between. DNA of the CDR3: TGTGCCAGTAAGATCGGAAACACCATATATTTT. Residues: CASKIGNTIYF.

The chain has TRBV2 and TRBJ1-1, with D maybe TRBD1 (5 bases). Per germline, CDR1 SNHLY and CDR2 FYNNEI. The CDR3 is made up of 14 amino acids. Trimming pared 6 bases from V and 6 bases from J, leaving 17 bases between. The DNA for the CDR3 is TGTGCCAGCAGGGCGAATCAGGGTTACCCTGAAGCTTTCTTT. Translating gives CASRANQGYPEAFF.

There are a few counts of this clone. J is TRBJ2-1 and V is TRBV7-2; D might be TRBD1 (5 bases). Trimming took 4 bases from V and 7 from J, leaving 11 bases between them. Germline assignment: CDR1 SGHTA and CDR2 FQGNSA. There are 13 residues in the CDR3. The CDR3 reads CASSSRQMNEQFF. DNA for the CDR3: TGTGCCAGCAGCTCCCGACAGATGAATGAGCAGTTCTTC.

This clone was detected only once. CDR3 residues: CASSSGAVSSYEQYF. The CDR3 bases are TGTGCCAGCAGTTCGGGAGCAGTGAGCTCCTACGAGCAGTACTTC. The chain recombines TRBV28 with TRBJ2-7, with D possibly matching TRBD2 (6 bases). CDR3 size: 15 residues. The V and J ends lost 4 bases and 0 bases respectively, with 13 bases between them. Germline CDR1 and CDR2: MDHEN and SYDVKM.

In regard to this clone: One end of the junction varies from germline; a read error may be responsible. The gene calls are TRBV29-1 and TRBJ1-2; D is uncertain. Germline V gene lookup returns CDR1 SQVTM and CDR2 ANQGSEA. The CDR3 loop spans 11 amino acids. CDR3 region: CSVEDDYSYTF. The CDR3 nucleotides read TGCAGCGTTGAAGATGACTATAGCTACACCTTC.

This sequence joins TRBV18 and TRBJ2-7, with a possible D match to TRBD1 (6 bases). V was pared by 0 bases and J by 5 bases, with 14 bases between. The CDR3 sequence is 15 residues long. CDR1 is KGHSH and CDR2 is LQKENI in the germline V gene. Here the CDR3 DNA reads TGTGCCAGCTCACCACCGTCGGCAGGGGTGAACGAGCAGTACTTC. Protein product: CASSPPSAGVNEQYF.

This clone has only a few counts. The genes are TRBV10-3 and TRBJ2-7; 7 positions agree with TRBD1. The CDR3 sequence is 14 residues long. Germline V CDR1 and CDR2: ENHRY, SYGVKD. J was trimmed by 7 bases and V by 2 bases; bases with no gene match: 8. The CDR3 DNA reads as TGTGCCATCAGTGAGGGTCAGGGGGTGGGGGAGCAGTACTTC. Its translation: CAISEGQGVGEQYF.

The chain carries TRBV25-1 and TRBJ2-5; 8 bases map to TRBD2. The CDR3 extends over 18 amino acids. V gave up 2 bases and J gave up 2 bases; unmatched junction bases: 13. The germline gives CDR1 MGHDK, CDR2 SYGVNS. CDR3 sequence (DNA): TGTGCCAGCAGTGAACCCCTAGCGGGTGGCATCTCTCAAGAGACCCAGTACTTC. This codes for CASSEPLAGGISQETQYF.

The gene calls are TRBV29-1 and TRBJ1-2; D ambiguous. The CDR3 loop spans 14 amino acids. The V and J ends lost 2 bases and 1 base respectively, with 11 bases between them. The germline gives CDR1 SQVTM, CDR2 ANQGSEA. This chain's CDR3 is CSVEPSGLNYGYTF. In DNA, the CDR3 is TGCAGCGTTGAACCCAGTGGGCTTAACTATGGCTACACCTTC.

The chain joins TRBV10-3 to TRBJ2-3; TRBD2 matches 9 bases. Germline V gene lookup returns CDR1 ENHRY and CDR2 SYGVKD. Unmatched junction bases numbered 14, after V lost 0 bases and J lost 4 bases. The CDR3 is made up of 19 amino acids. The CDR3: CAISESGPPGSGRSDTQYF. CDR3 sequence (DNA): TGTGCCATCAGTGAGTCGGGTCCCCCCGGTAGCGGGAGATCAGATACGCAGTATTTT.

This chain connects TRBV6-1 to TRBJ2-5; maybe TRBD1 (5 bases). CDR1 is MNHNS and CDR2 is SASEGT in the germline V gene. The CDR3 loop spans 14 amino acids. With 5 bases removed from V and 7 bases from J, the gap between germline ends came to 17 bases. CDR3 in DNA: TGTGCCAGCAGTCTCCAGGCAGTGGGGCGGACCCAGTACTTC. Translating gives CASSLQAVGRTQYF.

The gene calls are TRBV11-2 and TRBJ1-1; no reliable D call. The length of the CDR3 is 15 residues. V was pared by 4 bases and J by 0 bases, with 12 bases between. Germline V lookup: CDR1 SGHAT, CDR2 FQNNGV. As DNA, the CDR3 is TGTGCCAGCAGCTCCAAGACATCTCTGAACACTGAAGCTTTCTTT. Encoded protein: CASSSKTSLNTEAFF.

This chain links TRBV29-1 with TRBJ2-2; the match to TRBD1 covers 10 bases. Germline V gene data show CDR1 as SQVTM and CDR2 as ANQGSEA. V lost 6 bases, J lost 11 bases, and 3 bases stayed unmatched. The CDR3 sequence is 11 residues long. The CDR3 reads CSVGDRGELFF. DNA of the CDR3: TGCAGCGTGGGGGACAGGGGCGAGCTGTTTTTT.

The CDR3 nucleotides are TGCGCCAGCAGCCAAGGACAGGGGGTCGGTGAAAAACTGTTTTTT. Protein: CASSQGQGVGEKLFF. The chain is built from TRBV4-1 and TRBJ1-4; 9 bases are a match to TRBD1. This CDR3 contains 15 residues. Trimming took 1 base from V and 7 from J; bases not matched to a gene: 4. Germline loops: CDR1 MGHRA, CDR2 YSYEKL.